The 4 T cell receptor beta chains below were found in one sample sequenced in a study of cytomegalovirus exposure and HLA in healthy donors. TCRdb keeps only in-frame clones here, not all; method: immunoSEQ multiplex PCR. Among under 400,000 clones, roughly 85% were seen once, and the ten largest hold approximately 0.86%. The material sequenced was PBMCs. All receptors come from a woman between 18 and 29 years old in good health and CMV-seronegative.

The chain has TRBV13 and TRBJ2-7, with 13 bases matching TRBD2. The J segment lost 3 bases and the V segment lost 5 bases, leaving 4 bases of the junction unmatched. This CDR3 is built from 15 residues. From germline, CDR1 is PRHDT and CDR2 FYEKMQ (reference sequence). CDR3 sequence (DNA): TGTGCCAGCAGCCCCCGACTAGCGGGAGGCTACGAGCAGTACTTC. Its protein is CASSPRLAGGYEQYF.

The chain recombines TRBV27 with TRBJ1-2; 11 bases are a match to TRBD1. This CDR3 has 15 residues. The V gene's germline CDR1 is MNHEY and CDR2 SMNVEV (reference sequence). The J segment lost 7 bases and the V segment lost 5 bases, leaving 9 bases of the junction unmatched. CDR3 coding DNA: TGTGCCAGCAGTCCCCAGGACAGGGGGCTACGTGGCTACACCTTC. Its protein is CASSPQDRGLRGYTF.

This clone appeared a few times. V usage is TRBV27 and J usage is TRBJ2-7, with D tentatively TRBD1 (6 bases). CDR1 MNHEY and CDR2 SMNVEV come from the germline V gene (reference sequence). The CDR3 loop spans 14 amino acids. V was pared by 6 bases and J by 0 bases, with 12 bases between. As DNA, the CDR3 is TGTGCCAGCAGGGTGAGGGGGAGCTCCTACGAGCAGTACTTC. Its translation: CASRVRGSSYEQYF.

V and J are TRBV6-5 and TRBJ2-5, with D tentatively TRBD2 (7 bases). The CDR3 totals 14 residues. Germline V gene data show CDR1 as MNHEY and CDR2 as SVGAGI. The ends were cut back, 5 bases at V and 2 bases at J, with 12 bases in the middle. The chain's CDR3 is CASSPAGAQETQYF. The CDR3, as DNA: TGTGCCAGCAGTCCTGCGGGGGCTCAAGAGACCCAGTACTTC.